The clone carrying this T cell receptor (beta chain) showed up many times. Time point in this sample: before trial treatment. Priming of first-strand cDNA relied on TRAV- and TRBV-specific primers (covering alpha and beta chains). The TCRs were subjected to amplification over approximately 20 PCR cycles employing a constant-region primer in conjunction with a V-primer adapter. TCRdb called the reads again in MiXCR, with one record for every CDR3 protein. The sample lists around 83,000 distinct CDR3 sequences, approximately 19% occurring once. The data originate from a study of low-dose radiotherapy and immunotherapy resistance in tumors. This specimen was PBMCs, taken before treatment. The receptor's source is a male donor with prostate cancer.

CDR3 nucleotides: TGTGCCATCAGTCGACAGGGTGATTCACCCCTCCACTTT. Amino acids: CAISRQGDSPLHF. The rearrangement links TRBV10-3 to TRBJ1-6; TRBD1 agrees at 7 bases. Germline loops: CDR1 ENHRY, CDR2 SYGVKD. CDR3 size: 13 residues. The junction had 3 bases not matched to a gene; V was cut back by 5 bases and J by 8 bases.